This TCR beta chain is from a study of CDR3 diversity in severe acne. A single record per CDR3 protein comes from TCRdb applying MiXCR to the PCR reads. Of around 83,000 distinct CDR3 sequences listed, about half are singletons. Trimming pared 3 bases from V and 2 bases from J, leaving 12 bases between. There are 14 residues in the CDR3. Looked up from germline, CDR1 is SGHDT and CDR2 is YYEEEE. Sequenced material: blood. V and J are TRBV5-6 and TRBJ2-7; D gene ambiguous. The receptor's source is a male donor with severe acne vulgaris. CDR3: CASSSWTDAYEQYF. The CDR3 nucleotides are TGTGCCAGCAGCTCCTGGACGGATGCCTACGAGCAGTACTTC.